Included here is one T cell receptor (beta chain) sequence, with context. Its specificity is not known. These data belong to a study of T cell responses to AZD1222 COVID-19 vaccine. V gave up 4 bases and J gave up 4 bases, with 19 bases separating them. The CDR3 is 16 residues long. Germline CDR1 MDHEN, CDR2 SYDVKM. Only in-frame clones appear in the TCRdb table, and some are missing; sequencing was by immunoSEQ multiplex PCR. The sample carries fewer than 130,000 clones, about 93% recorded once. Study-level points and caveats: Donors were largely white British and mainly female; clonal diversity was possibly underestimated.

The receptor was isolated from an adult in good health. The specimen was peripheral blood, collected on day 0 of AZD1222 vaccination. The V gene is TRBV28, the J gene TRBJ1-2; no firm D call. This CDR3 reads CASSSTPAVRTYGYTF. In DNA, the CDR3 is TGTGCCAGCAGTTCCACGCCGGCGGTTAGGACCTATGGCTACACCTTC.